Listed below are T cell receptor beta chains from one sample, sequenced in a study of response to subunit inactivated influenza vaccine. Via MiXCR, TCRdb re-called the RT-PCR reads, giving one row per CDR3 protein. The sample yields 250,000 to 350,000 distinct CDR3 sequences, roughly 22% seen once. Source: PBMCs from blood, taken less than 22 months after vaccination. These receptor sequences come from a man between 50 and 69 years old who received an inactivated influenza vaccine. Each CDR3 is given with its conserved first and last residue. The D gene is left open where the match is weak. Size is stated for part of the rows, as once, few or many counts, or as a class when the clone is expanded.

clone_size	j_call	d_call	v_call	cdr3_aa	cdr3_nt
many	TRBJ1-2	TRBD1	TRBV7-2	CASSYPGQGDGYTF	TGTGCCAGCAGCTACCCGGGACAGGGTGATGGCTACACCTTC
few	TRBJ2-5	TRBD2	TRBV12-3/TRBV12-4	CATGTSPETQYF	TGTGCCACCGGGACTAGCCCCGAGACCCAGTACTTC
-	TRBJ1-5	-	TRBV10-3	CAISEVRGFYQPQHF	TGTGCCATCAGTGAGGTTCGAGGGTTTTATCAGCCCCAGCATTTT
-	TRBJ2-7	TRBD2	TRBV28	CASSFFPKLAGKREQYF	TGTGCCAGCAGTTTTTTCCCTAAACTAGCGGGAAAAAGGGAGCAGTACTTC
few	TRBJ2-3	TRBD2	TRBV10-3	CAISRGSPGDTQYF	TGTGCCATCAGTCGCGGGAGCCCCGGAGATACGCAGTATTTT
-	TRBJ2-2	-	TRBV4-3	CASSQILSTGELFF	TGCGCCAGCAGCCAGATACTTTCCACCGGGGAGCTGTTTTTT
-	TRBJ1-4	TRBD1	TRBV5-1	CASSLQGQGNEKLFF	TGCGCCAGCAGCTTGCAGGGACAGGGTAATGAAAAACTGTTTTTT
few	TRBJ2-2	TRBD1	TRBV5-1	CASSYDRVNTGELFF	TGCGCCAGCAGTTACGACAGGGTTAACACCGGGGAGCTGTTTTTT
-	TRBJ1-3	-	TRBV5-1	CASSLAKEISGNTIYF	TGCGCCAGCAGCTTGGCCAAGGAGATCTCTGGAAACACCATATATTTT
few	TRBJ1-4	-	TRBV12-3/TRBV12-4	CASSIYRGTNEKLFF	TGTGCCAGCAGTATTTACCGGGGGACTAATGAAAAACTGTTTTTT